The rows below give T cell receptor beta chains drawn from one sample of a study of blood T cells in healthy people across ages. A single record per CDR3 protein comes from TCRdb applying MiXCR to the 5' RACE reads. Altogether around 990,000 distinct CDR3 sequences are present, under 30% being singletons, with the ten largest covering approximately 0.79%. These data also featured in a second study, about T cells of mothers and their children.

Sample: blood. The receptors here all came from a girl aged 2 to 9 in good health. CDR3s include the opening cysteine and the closing phenylalanine or tryptophan. Fields, in order: J gene, clone size, CDR3 length, V gene, D gene, CDR3 DNA, CDR3 protein. A D gene is named only where the DNA matches it firmly. Clone size is given for some rows only: seen once, a few or many times, or a class if the clone is expanded.

J: TRBJ2-5
size: NA
length: 12
V: TRBV20-1
D: NA
DNA: TGCAGTGGAGCAGAGCGGGAAGAGACCCAGTACTTC
CDR3: CSGAEREETQYF

J: TRBJ2-5
size: NA
length: 15
V: TRBV4-1
D: NA
DNA: TGCGCCAGCAGCCAAGAGACACGCATCCAAGAGACCCAGTACTTC
CDR3: CASSQETRIQETQYF

J: TRBJ2-2
size: few
length: 16
V: TRBV5-1
D: TRBD2
DNA: TGCGCCAGCAGCCCCGATTCGCGGGGGGCTCCCGGGGAGCTGTTTTTT
CDR3: CASSPDSRGAPGELFF

J: TRBJ2-1
size: NA
length: 14
V: TRBV7-2
D: NA
DNA: TGTGCCAGCAGCTTGACGGGATACAGTGATGAGCAGTTCTTC
CDR3: CASSLTGYSDEQFF

J: TRBJ2-1
size: few
length: 14
V: TRBV20-1
D: NA
DNA: TGCAGTGCTAGGGATGGTGGCTGGTTGGATGAGCAGTTCTTC
CDR3: CSARDGGWLDEQFF

J: TRBJ2-3
size: few
length: 16
V: TRBV6-2/TRBV6-3
D: NA
DNA: TGTGCCAGCAGTGAGGGGGCGGGAGTTTTCACAGATACGCAGTATTTT
CDR3: CASSEGAGVFTDTQYF

J: TRBJ2-3
size: few
length: 18
V: TRBV4-2
D: TRBD2
DNA: TGTGCCAGCAGCCAAGAATCGAGCGGGGGGGCGTATTCAGATACGCAGTATTTT
CDR3: CASSQESSGGAYSDTQYF

J: TRBJ2-1
size: NA
length: 12
V: TRBV29-1
D: TRBD2
DNA: TGCAGCGTTGAAACTAGCGGGGCGGCGGGGTTCTTC
CDR3: CSVETSGAAGFF

J: TRBJ2-5
size: few
length: 15
V: TRBV18
D: TRBD2
DNA: TGTGCCGGCTCACCGGTTTTTACTAGCGGAGAGACCCAGTACTTC
CDR3: CAGSPVFTSGETQYF

J: TRBJ2-1
size: few
length: 13
V: TRBV7-9
D: TRBD2
DNA: TGTGCCAGCAGCGCGAATAGCGGGGGGGCCATGTTCTTC
CDR3: CASSANSGGAMFF

J: TRBJ2-1
size: NA
length: 12
V: TRBV19
D: NA
DNA: TGTGCCAGTAGTATATACCGTAGTGAGCAGTTCTTC
CDR3: CASSIYRSEQFF

J: TRBJ2-1
size: few
length: 12
V: TRBV29-1
D: TRBD1
DNA: TGCAGCGTTCAGACAGGGGAGAATGAGCAGTTCTTC
CDR3: CSVQTGENEQFF

J: TRBJ1-2
size: few
length: 15
V: TRBV4-1
D: TRBD1
DNA: TGCGCCGGCAGCCAAGGACAGGGGGCGGTCTATGGCTACACCTTC
CDR3: CAGSQGQGAVYGYTF

J: TRBJ1-1
size: few
length: 15
V: TRBV9
D: TRBD1
DNA: TGTGCCAGCAGCGTCTCAGGGGGCATAAACACTGAAGCTTTCTTT
CDR3: CASSVSGGINTEAFF

J: TRBJ2-5
size: NA
length: 15
V: TRBV20-1
D: TRBD2
DNA: TGCAGTGCTAGAGAGGCGGGGGGGTGGCAAGAGACCCAGTACTTC
CDR3: CSAREAGGWQETQYF